These 10 T cell receptor beta chains share one sample of origin, sequenced in a study of T cells in Graves' hyperthyroidism and ophthalmopathy. Amplification targeted TCR beta CDR3 regions from RNA transcripts. The HTBI primer set drove a first-round RT-PCR of the TCR CDR3. From the multiplex PCR reads, TCRdb called clonotypes with MiXCR, one entry per CDR3 protein. This sample has roughly 510,000 distinct CDR3 sequences, with less than 25% found just once. Sequencing used blood. These receptors were collected from a man younger than 30 with Graves' hyperthyroidism.

This clonotype was found many times. V and J are TRBV9 and TRBJ1-2, with a weak D call TRBD1 (5 bases). V lost 4 bases, J lost 8 bases, and 12 bases lay in between. Germline V gene sequence: CDR1 SGDLS, CDR2 YYNGEE. This CDR3 is 12 amino acids long. CDR3 DNA: TGTGCCAGCAGCACCCAGGGAAGCGGCTACACCTTC. Translating it yields CASSTQGSGYTF.

This clonotype has a handful of counts. J is TRBJ2-7 and V is TRBV20-1; 11 bases agree with TRBD2. CDR3 length equals 14 residues. The trim removed 2 bases at V and 1 base at J, leaving 1 base unmatched. The germline V gene has CDR1 DFQATT and CDR2 SNEGSKA (reference sequence). This CDR3 reads CSARLAGGSYEQYF. The CDR3, as DNA: TGCAGTGCTAGACTAGCGGGGGGATCCTACGAGCAGTACTTC.

The chain carries TRBV11-2 and TRBJ2-5, with D possibly called TRBD1 or TRBD2 (6 bases each). This CDR3 comprises 18 residues. V was shortened by 5 bases and J by 0 bases, with 22 bases between the two germline ends. Germline loops: CDR1 SGHAT, CDR2 FQNNGV. The CDR3 coding sequence is TGTGCCAGCAGCCGGGGGCTAGCCTTTCGCCCGTACCAAGAGACCCAGTACTTC. Amino acids: CASSRGLAFRPYQETQYF.

In regard to this clonotype: A much bigger clone sits one base away, suggesting this may be a read error. The CDR3 DNA reads TGTGCCATCAGTTACGGTACAGGCGCGAACACTGAAGCTTTCTTT. Translating it yields CAISYGTGANTEAFF. This chain links TRBV6-5 with TRBJ1-1, with D possibly being TRBD1 (5 bases). Germline CDR1 is MNHEY and CDR2 is SVGAGI. This CDR3 has 15 amino acids.

The CDR3 sequence is CASSEASGGVYEQYF. CDR3 nucleotides: TGTGCCAGCAGTGAGGCTAGCGGGGGGGTATACGAGCAGTACTTC. The V gene is TRBV6-1, the J gene TRBJ2-7; 12 nucleotides match TRBD2. The junction had 4 bases not matched to a gene; V was cut back by 3 bases and J by 4 bases. From germline, CDR1 is MNHNS and CDR2 SASEGT. CDR3 size: 15 residues.

This clonotype has a count of ten or more. V gene TRBV3-1 combines with J gene TRBJ2-7; D is unclear. The V gene lost 5 bases and the J gene lost 0 bases, with 14 bases spanning the gap. Germline CDR1 and CDR2: LGHDT and YNNKEL (reference sequence). The CDR3 runs to 15 residues. CDR3 loop: CASSSWRLSSYEQYF. For the CDR3, the DNA is TGTGCCAGCAGCTCCTGGAGACTCAGCTCCTACGAGCAGTACTTC.

This clonotype came up many times. The gene calls are TRBV10-3 and TRBJ1-1; TRBD1 matches 8 bases. Germline V lookup: CDR1 ENHRY, CDR2 SYGVKD. The V and J ends lost 3 bases and 4 bases, in that order; junction bases with no gene match: 4. The CDR3 has 14 residues. CDR3 in DNA: TGTGCCATCAGTGACCTACAGGGGGGCACTGAAGCTTTCTTT. Translation gives CAISDLQGGTEAFF.

This clonotype was seen many times. This chain's CDR3 is CASSPGRSGYTF. CDR3 DNA: TGTGCCAGCAGCCCAGGGAGGTCTGGCTACACCTTC. This chain joins TRBV5-6 and TRBJ1-2, with a weak D call TRBD1 (5 bases). This CDR3 region has 12 residues. V lost 4 bases, J lost 7 bases, and 11 bases lay in between. Germline assignment: CDR1 SGHDT and CDR2 YYEEEE.

This chain links TRBV29-1 with TRBJ1-1; no firm D call. The germline CDR1 and CDR2 sequences are SQVTM and ANQGSEA. This CDR3 region has 12 residues. Trimming cost V 7 bases and J 6 bases, with 15 bases left between them. The DNA for the CDR3 is TGCAGCGCCCGAGGAGGGATCTCTGAAGCTTTCTTT. Amino acid sequence: CSARGGISEAFF.

The table lists this clonotype with a few counts. The CDR3 region is CASSYSSRGAGANVLTF. For the CDR3, the DNA is TGTGCCAGCAGTTACTCGAGTAGGGGGGCTGGGGCCAACGTCCTGACTTTC. The V call is TRBV6-5, the J call TRBJ2-6, with D perhaps given as TRBD1 or TRBD2 (6 bases each). Germline values: CDR1 MNHEY, CDR2 SVGAGI. The CDR3 has 17 amino acids. V gave up 0 bases and J gave up 2 bases, with 11 bases separating them.